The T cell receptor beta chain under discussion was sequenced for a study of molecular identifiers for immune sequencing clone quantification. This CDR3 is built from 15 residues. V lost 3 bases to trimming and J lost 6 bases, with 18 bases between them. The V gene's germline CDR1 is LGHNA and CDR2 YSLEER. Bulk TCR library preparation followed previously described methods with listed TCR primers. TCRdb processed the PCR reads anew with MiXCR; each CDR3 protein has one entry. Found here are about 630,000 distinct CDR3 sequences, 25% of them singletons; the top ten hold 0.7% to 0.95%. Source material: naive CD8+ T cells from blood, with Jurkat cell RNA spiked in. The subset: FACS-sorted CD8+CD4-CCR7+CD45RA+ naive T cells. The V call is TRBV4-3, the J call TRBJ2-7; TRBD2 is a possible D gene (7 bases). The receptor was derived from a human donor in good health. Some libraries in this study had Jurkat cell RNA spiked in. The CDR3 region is CASSQGAGANVEQYF. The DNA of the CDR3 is TGCGCCAGCAGCCAGGGGGCGGGGGCCAACGTCGAGCAGTACTTC.